This TCR beta chain is drawn from a study of cytomegalovirus exposure and HLA in healthy donors. Concerning this clone itself: The antigen is unknown.

PCR employed 60 Vbeta and 13 Jbeta primers. TCRdb's table, derived via immunoSEQ multiplex PCR, lists solely in-frame clones and lacks some. The table includes roughly 180,000 clones, roughly 80% detected once. The germline V gene encodes CDR1 MNHEY and CDR2 SMNVEV (reference sequence). Trimming removed 3 bases at V and 4 bases at J, with 12 bases between. This CDR3 is built from 14 residues. Study-wide results and caveats: Most TCR sequences showed up rarely, but some public TCRs showed up in many donors. It was reported that the classifier diagnosed cytomegalovirus status with high specificity and sensitivity in both the original and validation cohorts. Reports state that TCR beta sequences accurately predicted most subjects' HLA-A and HLA-B alleles.

V and J are TRBV27 and TRBJ1-2, with TRBD1 as a possible D gene (5 bases). Sequenced input: PBMCs. The sequence was collected from a male donor in good health and CMV-seronegative. The CDR3 nucleotides read TGTGCCAGCAGTTTGCGCCAGGGCGGCTATGGCTACACCTTC. It translates to CASSLRQGGYGYTF.